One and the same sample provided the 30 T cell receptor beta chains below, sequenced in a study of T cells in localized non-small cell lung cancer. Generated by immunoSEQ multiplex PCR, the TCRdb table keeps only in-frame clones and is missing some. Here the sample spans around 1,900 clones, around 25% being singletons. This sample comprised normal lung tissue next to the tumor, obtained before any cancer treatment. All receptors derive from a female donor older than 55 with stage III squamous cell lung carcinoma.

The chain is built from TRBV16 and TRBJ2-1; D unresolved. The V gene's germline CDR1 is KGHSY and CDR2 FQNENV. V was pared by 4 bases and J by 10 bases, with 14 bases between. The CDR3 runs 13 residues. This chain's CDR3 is CASSLVGLYEQFF. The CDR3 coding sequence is TGTGCCAGCAGCCTGGTAGGGCTATACGAGCAGTTCTTC.

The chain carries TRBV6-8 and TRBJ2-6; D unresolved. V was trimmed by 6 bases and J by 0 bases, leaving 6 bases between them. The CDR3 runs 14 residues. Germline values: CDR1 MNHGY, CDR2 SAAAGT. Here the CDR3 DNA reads TGTGCCAGCAGATTTCTCTCTGGGGCCAACGTCCTGACTTTC. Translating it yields CASRFLSGANVLTF.

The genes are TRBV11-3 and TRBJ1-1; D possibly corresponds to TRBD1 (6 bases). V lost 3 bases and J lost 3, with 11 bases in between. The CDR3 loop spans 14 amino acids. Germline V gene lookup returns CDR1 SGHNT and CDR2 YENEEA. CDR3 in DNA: TGTGCCAGCAGCTTGGGGGCGGAAGACACTGAAGCTTTCTTT. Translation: CASSLGAEDTEAFF.

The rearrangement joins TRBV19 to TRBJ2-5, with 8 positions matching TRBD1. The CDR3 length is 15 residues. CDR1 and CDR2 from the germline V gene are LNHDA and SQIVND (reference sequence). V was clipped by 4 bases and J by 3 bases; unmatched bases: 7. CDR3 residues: CASSRPGQGEETQYF. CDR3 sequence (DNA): TGTGCCAGTAGTAGACCCGGACAGGGAGAAGAGACCCAGTACTTC.

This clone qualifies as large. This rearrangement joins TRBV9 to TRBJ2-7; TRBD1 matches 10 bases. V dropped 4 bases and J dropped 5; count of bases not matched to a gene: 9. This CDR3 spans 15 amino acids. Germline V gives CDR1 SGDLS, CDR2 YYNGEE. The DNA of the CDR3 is TGTGCCAGCAGCCCCCAGGGGACAGGGGTCGACGAGCAGTACTTC. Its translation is CASSPQGTGVDEQYF.

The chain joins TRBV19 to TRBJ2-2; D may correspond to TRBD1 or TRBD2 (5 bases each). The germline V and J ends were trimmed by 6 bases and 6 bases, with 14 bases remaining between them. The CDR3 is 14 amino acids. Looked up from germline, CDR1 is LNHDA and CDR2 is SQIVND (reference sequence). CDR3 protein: CASSTGTSAGELFF. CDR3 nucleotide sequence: TGTGCCAGTAGCACCGGGACGTCCGCCGGGGAGCTGTTTTTT.

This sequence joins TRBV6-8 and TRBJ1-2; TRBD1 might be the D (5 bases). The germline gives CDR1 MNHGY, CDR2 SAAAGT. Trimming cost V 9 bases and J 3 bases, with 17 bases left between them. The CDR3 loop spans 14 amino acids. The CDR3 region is CASVNLWGDYGYTF. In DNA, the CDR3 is TGTGCCAGTGTCAATTTGTGGGGGGACTATGGCTACACCTTC.

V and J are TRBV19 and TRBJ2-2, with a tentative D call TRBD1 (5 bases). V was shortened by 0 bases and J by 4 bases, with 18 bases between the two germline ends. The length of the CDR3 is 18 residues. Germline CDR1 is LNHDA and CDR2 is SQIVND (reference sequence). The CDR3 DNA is TGTGCCAGTAGTATAGATGCAAGGGGCCCAAGGGGCACCGGGGAGCTGTTTTTT. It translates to CASSIDARGPRGTGELFF.

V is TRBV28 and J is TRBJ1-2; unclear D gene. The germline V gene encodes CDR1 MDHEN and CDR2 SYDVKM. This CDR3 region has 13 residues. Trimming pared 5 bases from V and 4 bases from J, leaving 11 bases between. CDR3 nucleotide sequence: TGTGCCAGCAGTAAAAGAAATTCCTATGGCTACACCTTC. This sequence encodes CASSKRNSYGYTF.

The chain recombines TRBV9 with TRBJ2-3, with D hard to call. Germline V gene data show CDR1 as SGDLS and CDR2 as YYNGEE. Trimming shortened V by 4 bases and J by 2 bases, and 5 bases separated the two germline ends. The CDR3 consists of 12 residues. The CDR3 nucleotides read TGTGCCAGCAGCCCCAACACAGATACGCAGTATTTT. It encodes CASSPNTDTQYF.

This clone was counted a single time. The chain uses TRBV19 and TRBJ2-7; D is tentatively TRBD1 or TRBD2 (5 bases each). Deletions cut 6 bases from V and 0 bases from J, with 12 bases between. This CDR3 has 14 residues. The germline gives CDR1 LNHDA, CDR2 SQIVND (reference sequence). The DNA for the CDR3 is TGTGCCAGTAGCCCGGGGCAGAGCTCCTACGAGCAGTACTTC. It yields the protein CASSPGQSSYEQYF.

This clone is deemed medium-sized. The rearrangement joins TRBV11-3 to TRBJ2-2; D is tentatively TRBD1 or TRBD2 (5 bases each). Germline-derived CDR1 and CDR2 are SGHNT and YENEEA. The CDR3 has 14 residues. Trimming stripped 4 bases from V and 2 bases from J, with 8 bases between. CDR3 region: CASSWGSNTGELFF. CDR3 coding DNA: TGTGCCAGCAGCTGGGGGAGTAACACCGGGGAGCTGTTTTTT. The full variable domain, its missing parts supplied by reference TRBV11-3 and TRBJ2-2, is EAGVVQSPRYKIIEKKQPVAFWCNPISGHNTLYWYLQNLGQGPELLIRYENEEAVDDSQLPKDRFSAERLKGVDSTLKIQPAELGDSAVYLCASSWGSNTGELFFGEGSRLTVL.

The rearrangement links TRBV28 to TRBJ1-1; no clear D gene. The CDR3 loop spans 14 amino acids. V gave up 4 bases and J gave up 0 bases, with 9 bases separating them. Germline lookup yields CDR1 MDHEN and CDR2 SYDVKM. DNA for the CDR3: TGTGCCAGCAGTTCATACAGCATGAACACTGAAGCTTTCTTT. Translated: CASSSYSMNTEAFF.

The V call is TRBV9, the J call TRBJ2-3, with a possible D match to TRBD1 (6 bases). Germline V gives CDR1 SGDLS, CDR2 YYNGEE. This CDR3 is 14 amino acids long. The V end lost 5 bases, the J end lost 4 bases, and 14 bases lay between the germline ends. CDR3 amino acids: CASSKGESPDTQYF. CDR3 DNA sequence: TGTGCCAGCAGTAAGGGGGAGTCCCCAGATACGCAGTATTTT.

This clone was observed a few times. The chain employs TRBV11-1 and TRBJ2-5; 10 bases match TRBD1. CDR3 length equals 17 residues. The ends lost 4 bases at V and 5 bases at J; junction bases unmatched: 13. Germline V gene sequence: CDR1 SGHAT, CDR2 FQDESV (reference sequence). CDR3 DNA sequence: TGTGCCAGCAGCTCCTACCCGGGACAGGGGATTCAGGAGACCCAGTACTTC. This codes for CASSSYPGQGIQETQYF.

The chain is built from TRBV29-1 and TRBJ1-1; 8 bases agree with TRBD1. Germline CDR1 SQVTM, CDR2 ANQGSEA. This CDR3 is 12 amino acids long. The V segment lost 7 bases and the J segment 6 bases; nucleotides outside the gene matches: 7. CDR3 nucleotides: TGCAGCGCCTCGGACAGGGAGGCTGAAGCTTTCTTT. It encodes CSASDREAEAFF.

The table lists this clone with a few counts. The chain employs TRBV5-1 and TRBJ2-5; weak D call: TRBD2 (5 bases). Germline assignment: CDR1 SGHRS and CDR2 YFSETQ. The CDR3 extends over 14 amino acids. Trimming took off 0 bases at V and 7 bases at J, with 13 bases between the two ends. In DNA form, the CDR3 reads TGCGCCAGCAGCTTGGGAGGAGGAAAAGGGACCCAGTACTTC. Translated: CASSLGGGKGTQYF. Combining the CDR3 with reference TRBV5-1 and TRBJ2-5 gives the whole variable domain KAGVTQTPRYLIKTRGQQVTLSCSPISGHRSVSWYQQTPGQGLQFLFEYFSETQRNKGNFPGRFSGRQFSNSRSEMNVSTLELGDSALYLCASSLGGGKGTQYFGPGTRLLVL.

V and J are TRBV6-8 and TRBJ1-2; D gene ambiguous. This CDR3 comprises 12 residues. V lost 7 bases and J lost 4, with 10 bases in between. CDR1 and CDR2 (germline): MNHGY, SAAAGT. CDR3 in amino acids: CASMVRGYGYTF. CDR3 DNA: TGTGCCAGCATGGTGCGGGGCTATGGCTACACCTTC.

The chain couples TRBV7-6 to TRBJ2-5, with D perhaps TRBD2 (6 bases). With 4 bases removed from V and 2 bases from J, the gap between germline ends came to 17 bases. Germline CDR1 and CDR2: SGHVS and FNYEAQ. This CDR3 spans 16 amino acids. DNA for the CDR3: TGTGCCAGCAGCTCGCCGGTTGGCGGGGATCAAGAGACCCAGTACTTC. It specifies CASSSPVGGDQETQYF.

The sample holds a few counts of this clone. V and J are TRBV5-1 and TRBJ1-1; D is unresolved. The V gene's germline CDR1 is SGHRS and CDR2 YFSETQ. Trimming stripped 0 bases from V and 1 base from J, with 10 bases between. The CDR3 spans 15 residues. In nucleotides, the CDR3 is TGCGCCAGCAGCTTGGGCCGGCGACCGAACACTGAAGCTTTCTTT. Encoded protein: CASSLGRRPNTEAFF.

DNA of the CDR3: TGTGCCAGCAGCCAAAACAGCTACTATGGCTACACCTTC. The encoded protein is CASSQNSYYGYTF. This rearrangement joins TRBV14 to TRBJ1-2; unclear D gene. Germline V gene sequence: CDR1 SGHDN, CDR2 FVKESK. The CDR3 is 13 amino acids. V lost 2 bases, J lost 3 bases, and 7 bases lay in between.

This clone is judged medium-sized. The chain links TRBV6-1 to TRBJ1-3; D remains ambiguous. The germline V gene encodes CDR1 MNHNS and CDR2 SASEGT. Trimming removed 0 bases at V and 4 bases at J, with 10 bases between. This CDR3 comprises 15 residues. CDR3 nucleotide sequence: TGTGCCAGCAGTGAAGCGTCGAGCCCCGGAAACACCATATATTTT. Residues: CASSEASSPGNTIYF.

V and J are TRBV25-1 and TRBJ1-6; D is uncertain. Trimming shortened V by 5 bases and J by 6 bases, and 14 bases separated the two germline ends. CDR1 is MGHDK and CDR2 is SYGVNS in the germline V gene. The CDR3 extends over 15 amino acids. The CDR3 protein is CASSLKGRANSPLHF. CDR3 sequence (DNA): TGTGCCAGCAGTCTAAAGGGCCGAGCTAATTCACCCCTCCACTTT.

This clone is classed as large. The DNA for the CDR3 is TGTGCCTGGCAGGGGTTGGAGACCCAGTACTTC. Its protein is CAWQGLETQYF. This rearrangement joins TRBV30 to TRBJ2-5, with D tentatively TRBD1 (6 bases). The V end lost 5 bases, the J end lost 5 bases, and 9 bases lay between the germline ends. There are 11 residues in the CDR3. Germline V lookup: CDR1 GTSNPN, CDR2 SVGIG (reference sequence).

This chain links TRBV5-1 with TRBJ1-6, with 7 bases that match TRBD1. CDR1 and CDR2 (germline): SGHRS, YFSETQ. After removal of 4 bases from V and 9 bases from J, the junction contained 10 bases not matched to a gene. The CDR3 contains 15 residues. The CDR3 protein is CASSHGTAGGSPLHF. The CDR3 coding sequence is TGCGCCAGCAGCCACGGGACAGCAGGCGGTTCACCCCTCCACTTT.

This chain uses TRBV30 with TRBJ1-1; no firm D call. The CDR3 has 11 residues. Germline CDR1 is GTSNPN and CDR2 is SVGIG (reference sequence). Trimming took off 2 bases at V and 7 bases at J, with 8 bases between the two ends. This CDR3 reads CAWSLGLEAFF. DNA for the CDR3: TGTGCCTGGAGTTTAGGACTTGAAGCTTTCTTT.

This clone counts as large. In DNA form, the CDR3 reads TGTGCCAGCAGCTTAGTCGCCGGGACCTACGAGCAGTACTTC. Protein: CASSLVAGTYEQYF. V and J are TRBV11-3 and TRBJ2-7; perhaps TRBD2 as D (5 bases). This CDR3 is 14 amino acids long. Germline loops: CDR1 SGHNT, CDR2 YENEEA. Trimming left V 1 base short and J 2 bases short, with 9 bases between.

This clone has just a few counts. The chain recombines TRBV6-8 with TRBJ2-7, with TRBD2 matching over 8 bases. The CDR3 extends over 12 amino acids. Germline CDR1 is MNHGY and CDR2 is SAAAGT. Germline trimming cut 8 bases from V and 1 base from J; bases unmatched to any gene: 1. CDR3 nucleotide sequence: TGTGCCAGCCAGCGGGGGTCCTACGAGCAGTACTTC. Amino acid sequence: CASQRGSYEQYF.

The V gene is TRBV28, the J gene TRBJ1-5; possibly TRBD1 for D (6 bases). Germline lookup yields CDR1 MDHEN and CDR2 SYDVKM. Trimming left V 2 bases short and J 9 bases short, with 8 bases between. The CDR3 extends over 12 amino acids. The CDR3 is CASSLPRGPQHF. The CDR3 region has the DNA TGTGCCAGCAGTTTACCCAGGGGGCCCCAGCATTTT.

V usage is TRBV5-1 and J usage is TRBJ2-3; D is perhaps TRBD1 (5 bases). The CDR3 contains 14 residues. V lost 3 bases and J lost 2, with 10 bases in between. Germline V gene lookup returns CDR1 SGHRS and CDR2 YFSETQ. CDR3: CASSSDSFTDTQYF. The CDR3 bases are TGCGCCAGCAGCTCCGACAGTTTCACAGATACGCAGTATTTT.